A selection of T cell receptor beta chains follows, all from one sample in a study of response to subunit inactivated influenza vaccine. From the RT-PCR reads, TCRdb called clonotypes with MiXCR, one entry per CDR3 protein. The table includes 400,000 to 650,000 distinct CDR3 sequences, 6.5% to 8% detected once. Here the sequenced sample was PBMCs from blood, taken less than 30 months after vaccination. These receptors came from a man between 50 and 75 years old who received an inactivated influenza vaccine. Each CDR3 is given with its conserved first and last residue. Each record gives: J gene, V gene, CDR3 protein.

j_gene: TRBJ1-2
v_gene: TRBV19
CDR3aa: CASSPGVQAFYGYTF

j_gene: TRBJ2-7
v_gene: TRBV5-1
CDR3aa: CASKSTGNEQYF

j_gene: TRBJ1-6
v_gene: TRBV4-2
CDR3aa: CASSRYREYSNSPLHF

j_gene: TRBJ1-1
v_gene: TRBV25-1
CDR3aa: CASSEFLTAEAFF

j_gene: TRBJ2-1
v_gene: TRBV28
CDR3aa: CASSLADWSSYNEQFF

j_gene: TRBJ2-7
v_gene: TRBV9
CDR3aa: CASSVGTTSEQYF

j_gene: TRBJ1-6
v_gene: TRBV4-2
CDR3aa: CASSHGQDDSPLHF

j_gene: TRBJ2-3
v_gene: TRBV15
CDR3aa: CATSAGSPSGSQYF

j_gene: TRBJ2-7
v_gene: TRBV6-4
CDR3aa: CASSGPRDRVCEQYF

j_gene: TRBJ2-5
v_gene: TRBV5-5
CDR3aa: CASSYSSTGKETQYF

j_gene: TRBJ2-5
v_gene: TRBV5-1
CDR3aa: CASSLEGFQETQYF

j_gene: TRBJ2-6
v_gene: TRBV29-1
CDR3aa: CSVKDVSGANVLTF

j_gene: TRBJ2-5
v_gene: TRBV10-3
CDR3aa: CAISESEGRETQYF

j_gene: TRBJ1-2
v_gene: TRBV27
CDR3aa: CASSLGIGRNYGYTF

j_gene: TRBJ1-3
v_gene: TRBV5-1
CDR3aa: CASSAGPSGNTIYF

j_gene: TRBJ2-7
v_gene: TRBV5-1
CDR3aa: CASRKGPSEQYF

j_gene: TRBJ2-7
v_gene: TRBV20-1
CDR3aa: CSATRQSGVYEQYF

j_gene: TRBJ1-1
v_gene: TRBV28
CDR3aa: CASSPPERGTEAFF

j_gene: TRBJ2-7
v_gene: TRBV20-1
CDR3aa: CSARADRASGRAKAYEQYF